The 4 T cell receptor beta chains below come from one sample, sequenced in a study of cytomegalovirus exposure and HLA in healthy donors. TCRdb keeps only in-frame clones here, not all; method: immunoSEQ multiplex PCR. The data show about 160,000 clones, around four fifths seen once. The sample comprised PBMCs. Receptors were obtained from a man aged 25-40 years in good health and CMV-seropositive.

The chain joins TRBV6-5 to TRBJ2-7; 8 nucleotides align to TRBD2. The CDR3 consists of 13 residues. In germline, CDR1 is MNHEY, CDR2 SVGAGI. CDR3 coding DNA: TGTGCTACCGCGGGGGGACCCTCCTACGAGCAGTACTTC. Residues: CATAGGPSYEQYF.

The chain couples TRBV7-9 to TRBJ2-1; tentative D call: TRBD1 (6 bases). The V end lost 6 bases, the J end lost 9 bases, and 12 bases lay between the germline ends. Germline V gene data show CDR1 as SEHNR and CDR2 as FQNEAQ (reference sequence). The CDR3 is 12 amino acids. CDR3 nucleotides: TGTGCCAGCAGTTACCGACAGGCTGAGCAGTTCTTC. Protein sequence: CASSYRQAEQFF.

This chain's CDR3 is CASSLAAHEQFF. The DNA for the CDR3 is TGTGCCAGCAGCTTGGCCGCGCATGAGCAGTTCTTC. The gene calls are TRBV5-4 and TRBJ2-1, with D uncertain. The CDR3 extends over 12 amino acids. V lost 0 bases, J lost 8 bases, and 6 bases lay in between. Germline V gene data show CDR1 as SGHNT and CDR2 as YYREEE (reference sequence).

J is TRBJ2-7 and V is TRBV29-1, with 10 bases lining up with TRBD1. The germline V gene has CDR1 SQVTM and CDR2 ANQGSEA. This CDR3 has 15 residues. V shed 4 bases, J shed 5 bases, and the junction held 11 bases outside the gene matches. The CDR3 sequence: CSVGGGTGAPDEQYF. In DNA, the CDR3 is TGCAGCGTTGGGGGGGGGACAGGGGCCCCGGACGAGCAGTACTTC.